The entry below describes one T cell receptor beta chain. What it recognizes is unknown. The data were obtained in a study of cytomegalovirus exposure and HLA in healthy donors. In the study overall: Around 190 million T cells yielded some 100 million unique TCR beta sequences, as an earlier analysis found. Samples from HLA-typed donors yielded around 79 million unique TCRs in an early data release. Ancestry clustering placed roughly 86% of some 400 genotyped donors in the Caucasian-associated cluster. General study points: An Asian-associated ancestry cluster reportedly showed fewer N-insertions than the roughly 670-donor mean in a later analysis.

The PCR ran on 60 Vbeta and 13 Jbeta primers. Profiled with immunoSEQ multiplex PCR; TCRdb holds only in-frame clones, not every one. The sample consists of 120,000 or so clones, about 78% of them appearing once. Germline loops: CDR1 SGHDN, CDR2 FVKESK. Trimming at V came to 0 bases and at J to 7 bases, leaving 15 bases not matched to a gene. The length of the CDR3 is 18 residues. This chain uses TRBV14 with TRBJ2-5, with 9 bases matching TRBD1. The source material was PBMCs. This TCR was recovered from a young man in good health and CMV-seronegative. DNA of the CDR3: TGTGCCAGCAGCCAAGAGTCCTTTTCGGGACAGGGTGTTGGGACCCAGTACTTC. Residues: CASSQESFSGQGVGTQYF.